This TCR beta chain was found in a study of tumor-infiltrating lymphocytes in primary liver carcinoma. About the study: The neoplasms were of stage T1-T3 N0M0, with dimensions of roughly 4 to 11 cm across.

The roughly 19-32 mg bulk tissue piece was not sorted before simultaneous RNA and DNA extraction. Every patient in the cohort had a primary liver carcinoma. That carcinoma was treated by surgical resection. Researchers generated TCR beta cDNA from about 460 ng of total RNA, relying on a constant-region primer. Three rounds of nested multiplex PCR with slightly modified ARM-PCR produced TCR beta libraries. MiXCR was run by TCRdb on the multiplex PCR reads, yielding one entry per CDR3 protein. The table includes 20,000 to 25,000 distinct CDR3 sequences, roughly 85% detected once. This clonotype came up once. Antigen unknown. This may arise from a read error, as a much more abundant clone is one base away. General study results and limits: Detection in all five tumor regions applied to only about 7-25% of top clones.

This TCR was recovered from a woman aged 25 to 45 with primary liver carcinoma and hepatitis B virus infection. Sequences were obtained from liver tumor tissue from sampling region 1. Subset reported: tumor region T1, superior pole.

The CDR3 DNA follows: TGTGCCAGCTCACCCACAGTAAGGGAAAAACTGTTTTTT. The encoded protein is CASSPTVREKLFF. V usage is TRBV18 and J usage is TRBJ1-4, with unresolved D. Germline V CDR1 and CDR2: KGHSH, LQKENI. The CDR3 runs to 13 residues. The germline V and J ends were trimmed by 3 bases and 8 bases, with 10 bases remaining between them.